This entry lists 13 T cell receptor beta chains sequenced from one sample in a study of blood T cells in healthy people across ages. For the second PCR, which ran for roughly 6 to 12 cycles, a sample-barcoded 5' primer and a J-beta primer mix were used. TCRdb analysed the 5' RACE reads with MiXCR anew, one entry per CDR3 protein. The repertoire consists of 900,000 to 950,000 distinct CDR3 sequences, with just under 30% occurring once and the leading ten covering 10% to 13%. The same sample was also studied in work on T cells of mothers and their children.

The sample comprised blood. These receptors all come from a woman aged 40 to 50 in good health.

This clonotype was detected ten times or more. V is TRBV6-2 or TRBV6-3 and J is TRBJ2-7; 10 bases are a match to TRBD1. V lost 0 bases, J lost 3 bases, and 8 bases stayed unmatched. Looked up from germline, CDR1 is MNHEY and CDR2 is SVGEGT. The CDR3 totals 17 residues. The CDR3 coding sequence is TGTGCCAGCAGTTACTCGAACTTTGGGACAGGGGACTACGAGCAGTACTTC. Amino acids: CASSYSNFGTGDYEQYF.

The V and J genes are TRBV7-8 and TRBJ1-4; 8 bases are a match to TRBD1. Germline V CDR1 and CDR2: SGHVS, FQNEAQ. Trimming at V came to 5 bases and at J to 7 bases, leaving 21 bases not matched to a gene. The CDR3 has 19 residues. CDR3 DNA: TGTGCCAGCAGCGGAAGGACAGGGACCAAAGACCTATTGGGTGAAAAACTGTTTTTT. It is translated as CASSGRTGTKDLLGEKLFF.

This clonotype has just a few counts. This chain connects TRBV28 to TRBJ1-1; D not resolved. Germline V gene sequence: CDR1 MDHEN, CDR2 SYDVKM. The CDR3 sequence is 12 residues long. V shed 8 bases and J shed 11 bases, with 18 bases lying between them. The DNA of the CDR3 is TGTGCCAGCCAACAACTACAGTTACCTGCTTTCTTT. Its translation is CASQQLQLPAFF.

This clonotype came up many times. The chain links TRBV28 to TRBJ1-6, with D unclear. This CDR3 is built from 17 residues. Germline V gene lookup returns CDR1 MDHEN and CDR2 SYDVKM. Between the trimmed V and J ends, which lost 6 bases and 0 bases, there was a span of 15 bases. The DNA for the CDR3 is TGTGCCAGCAGCATTGGTAAAAGGAGCTCCTATAATTCACCCCTCCACTTT. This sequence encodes CASSIGKRSSYNSPLHF. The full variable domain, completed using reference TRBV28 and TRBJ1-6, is DVKVTQSSRYLVKRTGEKVFLECVQDMDHENMFWYRQDPGLGLRLIYFSYDVKMKEKGDIPEGYSVSREKKERFSLILESASTNQTSMYLCASSIGKRSSYNSPLHFGNGTRLTVT.

CDR3: CASSPQGRNEQFF. The CDR3 DNA reads as TGTGCCAGCTCACCACAGGGTAGGAATGAGCAGTTCTTC. The V and J genes are TRBV18 and TRBJ2-1; no firm D call. This CDR3 has 13 residues. Trimming shortened V by 1 base and J by 7 bases, and 8 bases separated the two germline ends. Germline-derived CDR1 and CDR2 are KGHSH and LQKENI.

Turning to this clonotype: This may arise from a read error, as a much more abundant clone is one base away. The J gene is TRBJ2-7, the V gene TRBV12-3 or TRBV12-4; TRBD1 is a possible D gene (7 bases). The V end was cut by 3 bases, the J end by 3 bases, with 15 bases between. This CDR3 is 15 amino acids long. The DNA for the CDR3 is TGTGCCAGCAGTTTTGGGCAGGGGGGCTTCTACGAGCAGTACTTC. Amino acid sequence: CASSFGQGGFYEQYF.

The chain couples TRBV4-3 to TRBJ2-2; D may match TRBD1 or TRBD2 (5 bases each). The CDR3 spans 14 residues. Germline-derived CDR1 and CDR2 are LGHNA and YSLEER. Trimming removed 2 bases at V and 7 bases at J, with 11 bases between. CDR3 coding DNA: TGCGCCAGCAGCCAAAACGAGGGGCGCGGGGAGCTGTTTTTT. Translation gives CASSQNEGRGELFF.

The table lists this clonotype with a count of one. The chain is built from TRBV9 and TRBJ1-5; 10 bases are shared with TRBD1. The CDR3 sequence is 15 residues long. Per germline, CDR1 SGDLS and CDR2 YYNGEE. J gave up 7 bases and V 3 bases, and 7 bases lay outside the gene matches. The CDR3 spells CASSGRGTGEQPQHF. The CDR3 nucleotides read TGTGCCAGCAGCGGGCGGGGGACAGGGGAACAGCCCCAGCATTTT.

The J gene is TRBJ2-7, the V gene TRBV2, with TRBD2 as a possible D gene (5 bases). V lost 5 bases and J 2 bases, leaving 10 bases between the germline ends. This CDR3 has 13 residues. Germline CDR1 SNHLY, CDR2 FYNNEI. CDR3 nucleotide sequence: TGTGCCAGCAGTCGGGATGTGCCCTACGAGCAGTACTTC. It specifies CASSRDVPYEQYF.

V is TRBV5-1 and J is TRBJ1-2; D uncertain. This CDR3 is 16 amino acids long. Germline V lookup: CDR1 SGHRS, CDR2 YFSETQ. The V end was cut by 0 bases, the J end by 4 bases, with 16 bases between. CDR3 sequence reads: CASSLEVGNIVYGYTF. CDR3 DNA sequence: TGCGCCAGCAGCTTGGAAGTTGGGAATATCGTCTATGGCTACACCTTC. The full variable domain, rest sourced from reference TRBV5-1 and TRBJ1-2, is KAGVTQTPRYLIKTRGQQVTLSCSPISGHRSVSWYQQTPGQGLQFLFEYFSETQRNKGNFPGRFSGRQFSNSRSEMNVSTLELGDSALYLCASSLEVGNIVYGYTFGSGTRLTVV.

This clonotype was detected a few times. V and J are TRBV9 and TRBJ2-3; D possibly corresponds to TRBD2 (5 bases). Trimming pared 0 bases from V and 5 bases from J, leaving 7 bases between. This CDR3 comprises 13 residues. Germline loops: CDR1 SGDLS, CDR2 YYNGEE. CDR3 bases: TGTGCCAGCAGCGTAGATGGGAGAGATACGCAGTATTTT. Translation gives CASSVDGRDTQYF.

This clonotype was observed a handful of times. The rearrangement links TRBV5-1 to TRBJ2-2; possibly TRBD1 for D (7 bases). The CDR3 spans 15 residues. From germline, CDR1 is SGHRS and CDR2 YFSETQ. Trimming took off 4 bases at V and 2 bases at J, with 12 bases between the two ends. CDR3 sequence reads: CASSGGGQNTGELFF. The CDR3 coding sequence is TGCGCCAGCAGCGGAGGGGGCCAAAACACCGGGGAGCTGTTTTTT.

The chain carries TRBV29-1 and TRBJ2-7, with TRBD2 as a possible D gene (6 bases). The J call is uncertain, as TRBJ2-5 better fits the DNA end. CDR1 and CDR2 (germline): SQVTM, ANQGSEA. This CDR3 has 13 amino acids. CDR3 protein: CSVQRVAGETQYF. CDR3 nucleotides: TGCAGCGTTCAGCGGGTTGCTGGAGAGACCCAGTACTTC.